These T cell receptor beta chains were read from a single sample in a study of T cells after somatic rescue of genetic block. The repertoire was sequenced with immunoSEQ multiplex PCR; TCRdb's copy has only in-frame clones and lacks some. The table includes over 9,000 clones, approximately 72% detected once. The specimen was peripheral blood mononuclear cells (PBMCs). The receptors were sampled from a boy younger than 18. Both conserved end residues are part of each CDR3. D genes are given only for firm matches. Size is omitted from some rows. Given values are once, few, many or a class for expanded clones.

NA,TRBV28,NA,TRBJ2-3,CASSLVGALNTQYF,TGTGCCAGCAGTTTAGTTGGGGCCCTGAATACGCAGTATTTT
NA,TRBV7-9,NA,TRBJ1-3,CASSFPTSHGNTIYF,TGTGCCAGCAGCTTCCCCACGAGTCATGGAAACACCATATATTTT
NA,TRBV27,NA,TRBJ1-5,CASSPQAFEPQHF,TGTGCCAGCAGTCCACAGGCATTTGAACCCCAGCATTTT
TRBD1,TRBV7-9,NA,TRBJ1-2,CASSLDRSYGYTF,TGTGCCAGCAGTTTGGACAGGTCCTATGGCTACACCTTC
NA,TRBV7-2,once,TRBJ1-4,CASSPESTYLGNEKLFF,TGTGCCAGCAGCCCTGAGTCGACCTATTTGGGGAATGAAAAACTGTTTTTT
NA,TRBV18,NA,TRBJ1-4,CASSPSHSGAQGEKLFF,TGTGCCAGCTCACCCTCGCATTCCGGGGCGCAGGGTGAAAAACTGTTTTTT
TRBD1,TRBV27,few,TRBJ2-7,CASLGTASSYEQYF,TGTGCCAGCCTTGGGACAGCCAGCTCCTACGAGCAGTACTTC
TRBD1,TRBV7-9,NA,TRBJ2-7,CASSIRDRGMYEQYF,TGTGCCAGCAGCATCCGGGACAGGGGTATGTACGAGCAGTACTTC
TRBD1,TRBV7-8,NA,TRBJ1-2,CASSRIEDRTFGGYTF,TGTGCCAGCAGCCGAATCGAGGACAGGACCTTTGGGGGCTACACCTTC
TRBD2,TRBV27,NA,TRBJ2-1,CASSLRLAAYNEQFF,TGTGCCAGCAGTTTAAGACTAGCGGCTTACAATGAGCAGTTCTTC
NA,TRBV5-1,once,TRBJ1-2,CASSLQQGIGGYTF,TGCGCCAGCAGCTTGCAACAGGGAATTGGCGGCTACACCTTC
NA,TRBV4-3,NA,TRBJ1-4,CASSQDQIKLFF,TGCGCCAGCAGCCAAGATCAGATCAAACTGTTTTTT
NA,TRBV9,NA,TRBJ2-7,CASSSTTDPYEQYF,TGTGCCAGCAGCTCAACGACAGATCCCTACGAGCAGTACTTC
NA,TRBV12-5,NA,TRBJ2-2,CASGLFANTGELFF,TGTGCTAGTGGTTTGTTTGCGAACACCGGGGAGCTGTTTTTT
TRBD1,TRBV27,NA,TRBJ2-1,CASSFTGGAYNEQFF,TGTGCCAGCAGTTTTACAGGGGGTGCCTACAATGAGCAGTTCTTC
TRBD2,TRBV6-6,NA,TRBJ2-3,CASSYGSGLLTDTQYF,TGTGCCAGCAGTTACGGGTCGGGACTACTCACAGATACGCAGTATTTT
TRBD2,TRBV6-1,once,TRBJ2-5,CASSESSGGAETQYF,TGTGCCAGCAGTGAATCTAGCGGGGGGGCCGAAACCCAGTACTTC
TRBD2,TRBV6-1,NA,TRBJ2-7,CASSAGRGYEQYF,TGTGCCAGCAGTGCAGGGAGGGGATACGAGCAGTACTTC
NA,TRBV5-4,NA,TRBJ1-1,CASSPVRAGNTEAFF,TGTGCCAGCAGCCCCGTGAGAGCGGGGAACACTGAAGCTTTCTTT
NA,TRBV6-1,NA,TRBJ1-5,CASSVRGTVSNQPQHF,TGTGCCAGCAGTGTAAGAGGGACGGTTAGCAATCAGCCCCAGCATTTT
NA,TRBV7-9,NA,TRBJ2-3,CASSKDGGAFTDTQYF,TGTGCCAGCAGCAAAGATGGGGGAGCTTTCACAGATACGCAGTATTTT
NA,TRBV6-4,NA,TRBJ2-3,CASSDSIRDTQYF,TGTGCCAGCAGTGACTCGATACGAGATACGCAGTATTTT
NA,TRBV9,NA,TRBJ2-3,CASSATGTSTDTQYF,TGTGCCAGCAGCGCGACCGGGACTAGCACAGATACGCAGTATTTT
NA,TRBV11-2,NA,TRBJ2-2,CASSPRTGTGELFF,TGTGCCAGCAGCCCCAGGACGGGCACCGGGGAGCTGTTTTTT
NA,TRBV5-1,NA,TRBJ1-4,CASSFSGGKEKLFF,TGCGCCAGCAGCTTTTCGGGGGGGAAAGAAAAACTGTTTTTT
TRBD1,TRBV4-2,NA,TRBJ2-2,CASSQADRGQTGELFF,TGTGCCAGCAGCCAGGCCGACAGGGGGCAAACCGGGGAGCTGTTTTTT
TRBD1,TRBV13,few,TRBJ2-5,CASSSGTGEETQYF,TGTGCCAGCAGCTCCGGGACAGGGGAAGAGACCCAGTACTTC
NA,TRBV6-5,NA,TRBJ1-5,CASKGTVDQPQHF,TGTGCCAGCAAAGGGACGGTGGATCAGCCCCAGCATTTT
TRBD1,TRBV19,NA,TRBJ2-6,CASSQSTGGTGANVLTF,TGTGCCAGTAGTCAATCGACAGGGGGCACTGGGGCCAACGTCCTGACTTTC
NA,TRBV5-1,NA,TRBJ2-7,CASTSPTAREQYF,TGCGCCAGCACAAGTCCAACCGCACGGGAGCAGTACTTC
TRBD1,TRBV5-1,NA,TRBJ1-6,CASSLAGTGTISPLHF,TGCGCCAGCAGCTTGGCTGGGACAGGAACGATTTCACCCCTCCACTTT
NA,TRBV5-6,few,TRBJ1-1,CASSPGPINTEAFF,TGTGCCAGCTCCCCGGGGCCGATAAACACTGAAGCTTTCTTT
TRBD2,TRBV27,NA,TRBJ2-7,CASSLSGRIHEQYF,TGTGCCAGCTCCCTTAGCGGGAGAATCCACGAGCAGTACTTC
TRBD1,TRBV2,few,TRBJ2-5,CASSSEGQGLGEYF,TGTGCCAGCAGTTCAGAGGGACAGGGCCTTGGGGAGTACTTC
NA,TRBV19,NA,TRBJ1-1,CASSFLGTEAFF,TGTGCCAGTAGTTTCTTAGGCACTGAAGCTTTCTTT
NA,TRBV5-5,NA,TRBJ2-7,CASSSLTNPYEQYF,TGTGCCAGCAGCTCCCTTACAAATCCCTACGAGCAGTACTTC
NA,TRBV29-1,NA,TRBJ1-2,CSVEGRRGGPYGYTF,TGCAGCGTTGAAGGAAGGAGGGGGGGCCCCTATGGCTACACCTTC
NA,TRBV6-5,NA,TRBJ2-3,CASRHNPGLPDTQYF,TGTGCCAGCAGACACAATCCGGGACTTCCAGATACGCAGTATTTT
NA,TRBV4-2,NA,TRBJ1-5,CASSQDSESNQPQHF,TGTGCCAGCAGCCAAGATTCCGAGAGCAATCAGCCCCAGCATTTT
NA,TRBV19,few,TRBJ1-2,CASSTPSGHANYGYTF,TGTGCCAGTAGTACCCCTTCCGGACACGCTAACTATGGCTACACCTTC
TRBD2,TRBV6-1,NA,TRBJ2-5,CASTSAGAPGTQYF,TGTGCCAGCACCTCAGCGGGAGCCCCGGGGACCCAGTACTTC
NA,TRBV4-3,NA,TRBJ1-2,CASSQPGQANYGYTF,TGCGCCAGCAGCCAGCCGGGACAAGCAAACTATGGCTACACCTTC
NA,TRBV9,NA,TRBJ2-3,CASTRGFRTDTQYF,TGTGCCAGCACACGGGGGTTCCGCACAGATACGCAGTATTTT
TRBD2,TRBV5-1,NA,TRBJ2-1,CASSLGGLAGRLLWNEQFF,TGCGCCAGCAGCTTGGGGGGACTAGCGGGACGCTTATTGTGGAATGAGCAGTTCTTC
NA,TRBV11-3,medium-sized,TRBJ2-7,CASSLGQGGYEQYF,TGTGCCAGCAGCTTAGGGCAGGGAGGCTACGAGCAGTACTTC
NA,TRBV4-1,NA,TRBJ2-6,CASSQGQYGANVLTF,TGCGCCAGCAGCCAAGGGCAATATGGGGCCAACGTCCTGACTTTC
NA,TRBV10-3,NA,TRBJ1-1,CAISELGTPKNTEAFF,TGTGCCATCAGTGAATTAGGCACACCAAAGAACACTGAAGCTTTCTTT
NA,TRBV29-1,NA,TRBJ1-1,CSVNLMGGVAAFF,TGCAGCGTCAACCTTATGGGCGGGGTTGCAGCTTTCTTT
TRBD2,TRBV27,few,TRBJ2-4,CASRPGLAGLFKNIQYF,TGTGCCAGCAGGCCGGGACTAGCGGGATTATTCAAAAACATTCAGTACTTC